Sequencing of this T cell receptor (beta chain) was carried out in a study of blood T cell repertoires in COVID-19. Study-wide context: From T cells, B-cell-depleted T cells, or PBMCs came the material, which was cDNA or gDNA.

TCRdb keeps only in-frame clones here, not all; method: immunoSEQ multiplex PCR. Counted here are fewer than 150,000 clones, about three quarters occurring once; the ten biggest clones make up under 0.95%. Input material: peripheral blood. This sequence originates from a human donor with acute or convalescent COVID-19. The donor label of this sample is uncertain.

CDR3 loop: CASSDRGAFTEAFF. The CDR3 DNA is TGTGCCAGCAGTGACAGGGGGGCCTTCACTGAAGCTTTCTTT. The chain recombines TRBV6-1 with TRBJ1-1; 7 bases align to TRBD1. CDR3 size: 14 residues. Germline loops: CDR1 MNHNS, CDR2 SASEGT. The trim removed 3 bases at V and 4 bases at J, leaving 5 bases unmatched.